The following is a TCR beta chain sequence with its context. Trimming took 0 bases from V and 7 from J, leaving 17 bases between them. CDR3 length: 16 residues. Germline-derived CDR1 and CDR2 are SGHRS and YFSETQ. Peripheral blood CD8+ and CD4+ T cells were profiled by TCR beta sequencing. The multiple sclerosis control cohort comprised treatment-naive individuals presenting with stable or active relapsing-remitting disease. Negative isolation yielded the CD8+ and CD4+ T cells, while FACS enriched the TEMRA cells. These data come from a study of CD8 T cells in Susac syndrome. Random hexamers were used to reverse transcribe roughly 0.45 to 1 ug of RNA. Amplification of TCR beta CDR3 by immunoSEQ multiplex PCR spanned 54 Vbeta and 13 Jbeta. Each CDR3 protein is one row after TCRdb ran MiXCR on the immunoSEQ multiplex PCR reads. The profile shows fewer than 350,000 distinct CDR3 sequences, about 89% of them singletons.

The rearrangement uses TRBV5-1 and TRBJ2-1; D may correspond to TRBD1 or TRBD2 (5 bases each). The sequencing sample was made of CD8+ T cells from PBMCs. The clonotype was recovered from a human donor with multiple sclerosis. CDR3 protein: CASSLVGLGTSNEQFF. The CDR3 DNA reads TGCGCCAGCAGCTTGGTCGGGTTAGGGACGTCGAATGAGCAGTTCTTC. The full variable domain, with the rest looked up from reference TRBV5-1 and TRBJ2-1, is KAGVTQTPRYLIKTRGQQVTLSCSPISGHRSVSWYQQTPGQGLQFLFEYFSETQRNKGNFPGRFSGRQFSNSRSEMNVSTLELGDSALYLCASSLVGLGTSNEQFFGPGTRLTVL.